The 15 T cell receptor beta chains below were found in one sample sequenced in a study of shared T cell receptors in the human thymus. The table came from immunoSEQ multiplex PCR; TCRdb's copy has only in-frame clones and leaves some out. The data show about 710,000 clones, with 80% to 90% seen just once and 0.009% to 0.0095% held by the top ten. The data also belong to a second study, concerning human thymus T cells.

The sequencing input was thymocytes. Source of these receptors: a boy in the first two years of life with a congenital heart defect.

This clone has just one count. DNA for the CDR3: TGTGCCAGCAGCGCCCGGAGCACGCGCTACAATGAGCAGTTCTTC. Translation: CASSARSTRYNEQFF. The chain is built from TRBV5-4 and TRBJ2-1; D not resolved. This CDR3 spans 15 amino acids. V was trimmed by 4 bases and J by 3 bases, leaving 14 bases between them. Germline values: CDR1 SGHNT, CDR2 YYREEE (reference sequence).

The genes are TRBV7-9 and TRBJ1-1; D is perhaps TRBD1 (6 bases). The CDR3 is 18 residues long. With 4 bases removed from V and 1 base from J, the gap between germline ends came to 22 bases. The germline CDR1 and CDR2 sequences are SEHNR and FQNEAQ (reference sequence). CDR3 sequence: CASSYKGIRGTRNTEAFF. The CDR3 region has the DNA TGTGCCAGCAGCTATAAGGGGATCAGGGGAACACGGAACACTGAAGCTTTCTTT.

CDR3 region: CSVDRQGIGYGYTF. The CDR3, as DNA: TGCAGCGTTGACCGACAGGGGATCGGCTATGGCTACACCTTC. The chain joins TRBV29-1 to TRBJ1-2; TRBD1 agrees at 8 bases. Per germline, CDR1 SQVTM and CDR2 ANQGSEA. This CDR3 is built from 14 residues. V shed 3 bases and J 4 bases; nucleotides not matched to a gene: 7.

V usage is TRBV6-6 and J usage is TRBJ1-1; a weak D match, TRBD1 (5 bases). Per germline, CDR1 MNHNY and CDR2 SVGAGI (reference sequence). The CDR3 contains 16 residues. Trimming took 6 bases from V and 0 from J, leaving 17 bases between them. CDR3 DNA sequence: TGTGCCAGCAGCATCAGGGCCGAACCCTTGAACACTGAAGCTTTCTTT. Its translation: CASSIRAEPLNTEAFF.

The chain has TRBV9 and TRBJ1-1, with 7 bases matching TRBD1. Germline CDR1 is SGDLS and CDR2 is YYNGEE. J lost 5 bases, V lost 0 bases, and 4 bases had no gene match. The CDR3 has 14 residues. The CDR3 bases are TGTGCCAGCAGCGTAGACGCAGGGGGGACTGAAGCTTTCTTT. Protein sequence: CASSVDAGGTEAFF. The whole variable domain, remainder taken from reference TRBV9 and TRBJ1-1, is DSGVTQTPKHLITATGQRVTLRCSPRSGDLSVYWYQQSLDQGLQFLIQYYNGEERAKGNILERFSAQQFPDLHSELNLSSLELGDSALYFCASSVDAGGTEAFFGQGTRLTVV.

The chain links TRBV13 to TRBJ2-3, with 9 bases lining up with TRBD2. Trimming cost V 7 bases and J 5 bases; bases outside gene matches: 1. Germline V lookup: CDR1 PRHDT, CDR2 FYEKMQ (reference sequence). There are 12 residues in the CDR3. The DNA for the CDR3 is TGTGCCAGCAAACTAGCGGGAGATACGCAGTATTTT. It translates to CASKLAGDTQYF.

The rearrangement joins TRBV4-1 to TRBJ1-1; D ambiguous. V was clipped by 2 bases and J by 1 base, with 5 bases between them. The CDR3 runs to 13 residues. From germline, CDR1 is MGHRA and CDR2 YSYEKL. The CDR3 protein is CASSQWANTEAFF. The DNA for the CDR3 is TGCGCCAGCAGCCAATGGGCGAACACTGAAGCTTTCTTT.

The rearrangement uses TRBV28 and TRBJ2-1, with 7 positions matching TRBD2. The junction had 15 bases not matched to a gene; V was cut back by 7 bases and J by 6 bases. The CDR3 loop spans 16 amino acids. Per germline, CDR1 MDHEN and CDR2 SYDVKM. The CDR3 region is CASNLSGRERPNEQFF. CDR3 bases: TGTGCCAGCAATCTCTCAGGGCGGGAGCGGCCCAATGAGCAGTTCTTC.

This chain joins TRBV5-6 and TRBJ1-5; TRBD1 might be the D (5 bases). Per the germline V gene, CDR1 is SGHDT and CDR2 is YYEEEE. The CDR3 is made up of 13 amino acids. Trimming left V 4 bases short and J 6 bases short, with 11 bases between. The CDR3 loop reads CASSLREGQPQHF. The CDR3, as DNA: TGTGCCAGCAGCCTCAGGGAAGGTCAGCCCCAGCATTTT.

This rearrangement joins TRBV6-1 to TRBJ2-7, with 9 positions matching TRBD1. V lost 5 bases, J lost 4 bases, and 6 bases stayed unmatched. CDR3 size: 14 residues. CDR1 MNHNS and CDR2 SASEGT come from the germline V gene. The CDR3 loop is CASSPPGQGYEQYF. For the CDR3, the DNA is TGTGCCAGCAGTCCCCCGGGACAGGGTTACGAGCAGTACTTC.

This clone was detected once. The chain joins TRBV28 to TRBJ1-1; a possible D gene is TRBD1 (5 bases). The CDR3 is made up of 16 amino acids. Germline-derived CDR1 and CDR2 are MDHEN and SYDVKM. The V and J ends lost 5 bases and 0 bases respectively, with 16 bases between them. The CDR3 coding sequence is TGTGCCAGCAGTACCCACCCGACAGACATGAACACTGAAGCTTTCTTT. It translates to CASSTHPTDMNTEAFF. Looking up the rest from reference TRBV28 and TRBJ1-1 gives the full variable domain: DVKVTQSSRYLVKRTGEKVFLECVQDMDHENMFWYRQDPGLGLRLIYFSYDVKMKEKGDIPEGYSVSREKKERFSLILESASTNQTSMYLCASSTHPTDMNTEAFFGQGTRLTVV.

Concerning this clone itself: Other DNA variants within this sample encode the same CDR3. The CDR3 region is CASSSQGTDTQYF. In DNA form, the CDR3 reads TGTGCCAGCAGTTCACAGGGGACAGATACGCAGTATTTT. The chain couples TRBV28 to TRBJ2-3, with 7 nucleotides matching TRBD1. After removal of 4 bases from V and 3 bases from J, the junction contained 1 base not matched to a gene. Germline CDR1 is MDHEN and CDR2 is SYDVKM. This CDR3 is 13 amino acids long.

This clone was recorded once. The rearrangement uses TRBV20-1 and TRBJ2-1; D perhaps matches TRBD2 (5 bases). The CDR3 extends over 11 amino acids. Trimming took 6 bases from V and 6 from J, leaving 9 bases between them. The germline gives CDR1 DFQATT, CDR2 SNEGSKA (reference sequence). This chain's CDR3 is CSARTPNEQFF. The CDR3 nucleotides are TGCAGTGCAAGGACTCCCAATGAGCAGTTCTTC.

This rearrangement joins TRBV4-2 to TRBJ2-3, with 12 bases lining up with TRBD2. After removal of 2 bases from V and 2 bases from J, the junction contained 17 bases not matched to a gene. This CDR3 region has 21 residues. Per germline, CDR1 LGHNA and CDR2 YNFKEQ. CDR3 DNA: TGTGCCAGCAGCCAACACTCCGCCGAACTACGGACTAGCGGGGACACAGATACGCAGTATTTT. Translating gives CASSQHSAELRTSGDTDTQYF.

The chain carries TRBV5-4 and TRBJ2-1; D not certain. Germline V CDR1 and CDR2: SGHNT, YYREEE (reference sequence). Trimming removed 2 bases from V and 5 bases from J, with 5 bases in between. This CDR3 is built from 12 residues. The CDR3 nucleotides are TGTGCCAGCAGCTTTTGCGACAATGAGCAGTTCTTC. It is translated as CASSFCDNEQFF.